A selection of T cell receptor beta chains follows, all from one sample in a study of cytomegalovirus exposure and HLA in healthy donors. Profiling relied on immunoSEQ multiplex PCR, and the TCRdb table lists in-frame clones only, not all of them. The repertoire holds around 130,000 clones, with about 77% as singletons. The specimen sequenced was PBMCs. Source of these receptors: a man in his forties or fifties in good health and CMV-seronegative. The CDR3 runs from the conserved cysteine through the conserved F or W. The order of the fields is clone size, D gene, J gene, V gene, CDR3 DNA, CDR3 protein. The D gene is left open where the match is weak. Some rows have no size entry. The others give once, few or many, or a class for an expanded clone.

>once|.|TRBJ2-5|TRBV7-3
TGTGCCAGCAGCTTAAACACAAAAGAGACCCAGTACTTC
CASSLNTKETQYF
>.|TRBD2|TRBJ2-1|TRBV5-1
TGCGCCAGCAGCCGGGGCGGTAGCGGGAAACAACCCGGGCCGTTCTTC
CASSRGGSGKQPGPFF
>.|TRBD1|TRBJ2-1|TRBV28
TGTGCCAGCAGTGGGGACAGTAACAATGAGCAGTTCTTC
CASSGDSNNEQFF
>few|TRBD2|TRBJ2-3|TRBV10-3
TGTGCCATCAGTGAGTCCGAAAGCGGGAGAGGAGATACGCAGTATTTT
CAISESESGRGDTQYF
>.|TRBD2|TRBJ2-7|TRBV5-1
TGCGCCAGCAGCCTTGGGACTAGCGGATCCTACGAGCAGTACTTC
CASSLGTSGSYEQYF
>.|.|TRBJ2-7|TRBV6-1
TGTGCCAGCATTAAAAACTCCTACGAGCAGTACTTC
CASIKNSYEQYF
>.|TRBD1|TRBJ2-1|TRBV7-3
TGTGCCAGCAGCGAGGACAGGTTTTACTACAATGAGCAGTTCTTC
CASSEDRFYYNEQFF
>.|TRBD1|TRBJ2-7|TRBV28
TGTGCCAGCAGTCAACCCGGGACAGTGCACGAGCAGTACTTC
CASSQPGTVHEQYF
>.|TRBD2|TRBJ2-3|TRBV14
TGTGCCAGCAGCCGAACTAGCGGGAGAGGCACAGATACGCAGTATTTT
CASSRTSGRGTDTQYF
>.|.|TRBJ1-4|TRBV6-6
TGTGCCAGCACCCCCCACGACAGGCTCAATGAAAAACTGTTTTTT
CASTPHDRLNEKLFF
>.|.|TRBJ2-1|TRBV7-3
TGTGCCAGCAGCTTAACGGCTGTCAGCTCCTACAATGAGCAGTTCTTC
CASSLTAVSSYNEQFF
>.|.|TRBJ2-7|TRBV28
TGTGCCAGCAGTTTGGTCTCGAGGGAGCAGTACTTC
CASSLVSREQYF
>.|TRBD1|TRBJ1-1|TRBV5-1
TGCGCCAGCAGCCGGCCCGGGACAGGGAGGAACACTGAAGCTTTCTTT
CASSRPGTGRNTEAFF
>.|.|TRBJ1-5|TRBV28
TGTGCCAGCAGTTTAGGAGGGTCGGGCAATCAGCCCCAGCATTTT
CASSLGGSGNQPQHF
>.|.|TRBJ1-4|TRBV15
TGTGCCACCAGCAGAGATTTCGGGGATGGTGAAAAACTGTTTTTT
CATSRDFGDGEKLFF
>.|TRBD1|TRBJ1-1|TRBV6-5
TGTGCCAGCAGTGACAGGGGAAGCACTGAAGCTTTCTTT
CASSDRGSTEAFF
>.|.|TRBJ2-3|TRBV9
TGTGCCAGCAGCCCCATGAGCACAGATACGCAGTATTTT
CASSPMSTDTQYF
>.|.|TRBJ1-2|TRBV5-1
TGCGCCAGCAGCTTGGCAGGTCGTGGCTACACCTTC
CASSLAGRGYTF
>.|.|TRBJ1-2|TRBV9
TGTGCCAGCAGCGTAGGAGGCGCCCTTAACTATGGCTACACCTTC
CASSVGGALNYGYTF
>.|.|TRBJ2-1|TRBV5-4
TGTGCCAGCAGCCCAGGGTTGAGCTCCTACAATGAGCAGTTCTTC
CASSPGLSSYNEQFF